One TCR beta chain is described in this entry. This record comes from a study of cytomegalovirus exposure and HLA in healthy donors. This PCR relied on a set of 60 Vbeta primers and 13 Jbeta primers. The protocol was immunoSEQ multiplex PCR, while the TCRdb copy is restricted to in-frame clones and leaves out a portion. The table has some 60,000 clones, 65% to 90% seen once. The receptor was derived from a human donor in good health. The specimen sequenced was PBMCs.

The chain's CDR3 is CASSVDISGELFF. In DNA form, the CDR3 reads TGTGCCAGCAGTGTTGACATATCCGGGGAGCTGTTTTTT. The chain has TRBV27 and TRBJ2-2; the D is unclear. CDR3 length: 13 amino acids. Between the trimmed V and J ends, which lost 5 bases and 6 bases, there was a span of 10 bases. Germline V lookup: CDR1 MNHEY, CDR2 SMNVEV (reference sequence).